This record concerns one T cell receptor beta chain sequence. Its target is unknown. The data belong to a study of cytomegalovirus exposure and HLA in healthy donors. General study findings and limits: Looking again later, the authors saw that most CMV-associated TCR beta chains seemed HLA-restricted.

This CDR3 spans 16 amino acids. V lost 6 bases, J lost 5 bases, and 9 bases stayed unmatched. Looked up from germline, CDR1 is LNHDA and CDR2 is SQIVND (reference sequence). At the time of sampling, donors were nominally healthy, though unrecorded immune exposures were likely. With 60 Vbeta and 13 Jbeta primers, the PCR was carried out. The repertoire was sequenced with immunoSEQ multiplex PCR; TCRdb's copy has only in-frame clones and lacks some. The sample yields 160,000 or so clones, approximately 80% seen once. This clonotype originated in a man aged 50 or older in good health and CMV-seropositive. The sample consisted of PBMCs. This chain links TRBV19 with TRBJ2-2; 10 nucleotides line up with TRBD1. The CDR3, as DNA: TGTGCCAGTAGAAATACACAGGACAGGGGGACCGGGGAGCTGTTTTTT. Its protein is CASRNTQDRGTGELFF.